Below are 4 T cell receptor beta chains sequenced from a single sample in a study of blood T cells in healthy people across ages. PCR was performed a second time for roughly 7 to 11 cycles using a sample-barcoded 5' primer and a J-beta primer mix. Each CDR3 protein gets one entry after TCRdb re-called the 5' RACE reads with MiXCR. Counted here are under 2 million distinct CDR3 sequences, roughly 32% occurring once; the ten biggest clones make up approximately 10%. The specimen was blood. The receptor source for this set is a woman in her thirties in good health.

This clonotype was detected a few times. The rearrangement uses TRBV7-9 and TRBJ2-3; 13 nucleotides match TRBD2. This CDR3 has 15 residues. The V and J ends lost 8 bases and 0 bases, in that order; junction bases with no gene match: 2. CDR1 and CDR2 from the germline V gene are SEHNR and FQNEAQ (reference sequence). The CDR3 nucleotides read TGTGCCAGCGGGGGACTAGCGGGGAGCACAGATACGCAGTATTTT. It codes for CASGGLAGSTDTQYF.

The genes are TRBV6-6 and TRBJ1-2, with TRBD1 matching 8 bases. J lost 5 bases, V lost 6 bases, and 8 bases had no gene match. Per the germline V gene, CDR1 is MNHNY and CDR2 is SVGAGI (reference sequence). CDR3 length equals 14 residues. The CDR3 DNA follows: TGTGCCAGCAGACCAGGCGGACAGGGTTATGGCTACACCTTC. Its translation: CASRPGGQGYGYTF.

The chain has TRBV6-5 and TRBJ2-5; TRBD1 matches at 8 bases. Matching the DNA end better, TRBJ2-7 makes the J call doubtful. Germline CDR1 MNHEY, CDR2 SVGAGI. The CDR3 totals 15 residues. DNA for the CDR3: TGTGCCAGCACCGTAAGACAGGGGCTGACCTACGAGCAGTACTTC. Protein product: CASTVRQGLTYEQYF.

The rearrangement links TRBV18 to TRBJ2-4; D possibly corresponds to TRBD2 (6 bases). The closer fit of TRBJ2-7 to the DNA end suggests the J call may be wrong. The CDR3 loop spans 13 amino acids. The V gene's germline CDR1 is KGHSH and CDR2 LQKENI. The CDR3 is CASSSSATYEQYF. The CDR3 nucleotides read TGTGCCAGCTCATCTAGCGCCACCTACGAGCAGTACTTC.